Only one count was recorded for the clone carrying this T cell receptor beta chain. Enrolment of Seattle patients took place during active infection, and they were followed longitudinally. Authors' analysis steps: Amplification of reference gene primers was used by the study to estimate nucleated cell counts. Assay: immunoSEQ multiplex PCR; the TCRdb copy retains only in-frame clones and omits some. V, J and clone size reflect that table, while D and trimming were determined from the DNA. The sample consists of approximately 350,000 clones, roughly 90% of them appearing once. The data belong to a study of blood T cell repertoires in COVID-19. Trimming pared 0 bases from V and 0 bases from J, leaving 6 bases between. The CDR3 is made up of 15 amino acids. Germline CDR1 SGHNT, CDR2 YYREEE (reference sequence).

The clonotype originates from a woman aged 25 to 39 with COVID-19, enrolled during active disease. The specimen was peripheral blood. The chain is built from TRBV5-4 and TRBJ2-2; no clear D gene. CDR3 residues: CASSLDSSNTGELFF. CDR3 sequence (DNA): TGTGCCAGCAGCTTGGACAGTTCGAACACCGGGGAGCTGTTTTTT.